One and the same sample provided the 7 T cell receptor beta chains below, sequenced in a study of T cells expressing NK-cell markers. TCRdb reprocessed the 5' RACE reads and keeps a single row for each CDR3 protein, giving no DNA. The table gives 400,000 or so distinct CDR3 sequences; the top ten clones make up around 10% of it. What was sequenced was blood T cells: a sorted CD56 or NKG2C T cell subset, CD4+ or CD8+ T cells, or bulk PBMC T cells (not recorded which). The origin of the receptors is a woman aged 50 to 60 in good health.

The chain combines TRBV11-3 with TRBJ2-1; TCRdb calls TRBD2, which cannot be checked without DNA. Germline lookup yields CDR1 SGHNT and CDR2 YENEEA. This CDR3 has 20 residues. CDR3 in amino acids: CASSLGLEREGDSPYNEQFF.

V and J are TRBV20-1 and TRBJ1-5; the D call of TRBD1 rests on TCRdb alone, since no DNA is present to check it. The CDR3 covers 18 residues. Germline CDR1 reads DFQATT; CDR2 reads SNEGSKA (reference sequence). The CDR3 sequence: CSAKTFGTGGKSNQPQHF.

The rearrangement uses TRBV5-1 and TRBJ2-2; TCRdb proposes TRBD1, but this gene call is untestable without DNA. The CDR3 loop spans 15 amino acids. Germline loops: CDR1 SGHRS, CDR2 YFSETQ. The CDR3 sequence: CASSLGTGYTGELFF.

The chain joins TRBV5-1 to TRBJ2-1; TCRdb calls TRBD1, which cannot be checked without DNA. Looked up from germline, CDR1 is SGHRS and CDR2 is YFSETQ. This CDR3 comprises 15 residues. The CDR3 region is CASSPSGTGYNEQFF.

The chain carries TRBV27 and TRBJ2-2; TCRdb's D gene call, TRBD2, goes unchecked for lack of DNA. CDR3 length: 16 residues. Germline lookup yields CDR1 MNHEY and CDR2 SMNVEV (reference sequence). The CDR3 protein is CASSSQLARNTGELFF.

CDR3 region: CASSLQGTSNEQFF. The chain recombines TRBV5-1 with TRBJ2-1; the TCRdb D gene call, TRBD1, has no DNA to confirm it. The CDR3 runs 14 residues. Germline CDR1 reads SGHRS; CDR2 reads YFSETQ.

This rearrangement joins TRBV29-1 to TRBJ2-1; TCRdb picks TRBD2, but there is no DNA to check that call. This CDR3 contains 17 residues. The germline V gene has CDR1 SQVTM and CDR2 ANQGSEA. The CDR3 sequence: CSVDPGLAGFRIYEQFF.